These 24 T cell receptor beta chains came from one sample sequenced in a study of cytotoxic CD8 clonotypes in ibrutinib-treated CLL. Generated by immunoSEQ multiplex PCR, the TCRdb table keeps only in-frame clones and is missing some. The sample includes some 130,000 clones, roughly 76% of them seen just once. The source material was PBMCs, sampled after 24 months of ibrutinib treatment. These receptors originate from a human donor with chronic lymphocytic leukemia.

The rearrangement joins TRBV6-5 to TRBJ2-7; D tentatively fits TRBD1 or TRBD2 (5 bases each). The CDR3 consists of 14 residues. V was cut by 6 bases and J by 2 bases, with 14 bases left in between. Germline CDR1 is MNHEY and CDR2 is SVGAGI. CDR3 sequence reads: CASSRGVDAYEQYF. The CDR3 nucleotides are TGTGCCAGCAGCCGAGGGGTGGACGCCTACGAGCAGTACTTC.

The chain carries TRBV7-2 and TRBJ1-1, with unresolved D. The germline gives CDR1 SGHTA, CDR2 FQGNSA. Trimming pared 5 bases from V and 10 bases from J, leaving 14 bases between. The CDR3 is made up of 12 amino acids. The CDR3 DNA reads as TGTGCCAGCAGCCTCCCCCTTCCGGGAGCTTTCTTT. This encodes CASSLPLPGAFF. The whole variable domain, filled in from reference TRBV7-2 and TRBJ1-1, reads GAGVSQSPSNKVTEKGKDVELRCDPISGHTALYWYRQSLGQGLEFLIYFQGNSAPDKSGLPSDRFSAERTGGSVSTLTIQRTQQEDSAVYLCASSLPLPGAFFGQGTRLTVV.

The rearrangement joins TRBV4-3 to TRBJ2-2; D is unresolved. CDR3 length: 13 residues. The V end was cut by 1 base, the J end by 4 bases, with 4 bases between. CDR1 is LGHNA, CDR2 YSLEER, per germline. CDR3 protein: CASSQVPTGELFF. CDR3 DNA: TGCGCCAGCAGCCAAGTTCCCACCGGGGAGCTGTTTTTT.

The genes are TRBV5-1 and TRBJ2-5, with D possibly called TRBD1 or TRBD2 (5 bases each). CDR3 length: 11 residues. Trimming cost V 7 bases and J 5 bases, with 9 bases left between them. CDR1 and CDR2 (germline): SGHRS, YFSETQ. The DNA of the CDR3 is TGCGCCAGCGGGACCCGCGAGACCCAGTACTTC. It yields the protein CASGTRETQYF.

This chain joins TRBV7-2 and TRBJ2-1, with D uncertain. Trimming took 0 bases from V and 9 from J, leaving 15 bases between them. CDR3 length: 15 amino acids. Germline values: CDR1 SGHTA, CDR2 FQGNSA. CDR3 in DNA: TGTGCCAGCAGCTTAGCGGGCTCAGTACTTACTGAGCAGTTCTTC. This codes for CASSLAGSVLTEQFF.

The gene calls are TRBV10-3 and TRBJ2-3, with 9 bases identical to TRBD2. Germline CDR1 and CDR2: ENHRY and SYGVKD. There are 16 residues in the CDR3. With 3 bases clipped from V and 0 bases from J, the junction kept 4 bases outside the gene matches. CDR3 residues: CAISDGLAGSTDTQYF. CDR3 in DNA: TGTGCCATCAGTGACGGCCTAGCGGGGAGCACAGATACGCAGTATTTT.

This clone was counted between two and nine times. V is TRBV18 and J is TRBJ1-1; perhaps TRBD1 as D (6 bases). Looked up from germline, CDR1 is KGHSH and CDR2 is LQKENI. V lost 4 bases, J lost 1 base, and 10 bases lay in between. There are 14 residues in the CDR3. This CDR3 is CASSLEGGNTEAFF. In DNA, the CDR3 is TGTGCCAGCTCACTGGAAGGGGGGAACACTGAAGCTTTCTTT.

The J gene is TRBJ2-7, the V gene TRBV19, with D maybe TRBD2 (7 bases). CDR1 is LNHDA and CDR2 is SQIVND in the germline V gene (reference sequence). The V gene lost 5 bases and the J gene lost 1 base, with 15 bases spanning the gap. The CDR3 extends over 15 amino acids. In DNA form, the CDR3 reads TGTGCCAGTAGTGGGGGGGGCCTCGAATCCTACGAGCAGTACTTC. Its translation is CASSGGGLESYEQYF. Full variable domain (outside the CDR3, taken from reference TRBV19 and TRBJ2-7): DGGITQSPKYLFRKEGQNVTLSCEQNLNHDAMYWYRQDPGQGLRLIYYSQIVNDFQKGDIAEGYSVSREKKESFPLTVTSAQKNPTAFYLCASSGGGLESYEQYFGPGTRLTVT.

The rearrangement joins TRBV7-3 to TRBJ2-3, with a weak D call TRBD1 (5 bases). CDR3 length equals 14 residues. The ends were cut back, 2 bases at V and 4 bases at J, with 10 bases in the middle. CDR1 and CDR2 from the germline V gene are SGHTA and FQGTGA. CDR3 DNA sequence: TGTGCCAGCAGCTTAGGGGCGTGGCCAGATACGCAGTATTTT. This gives the protein CASSLGAWPDTQYF.

CDR3 protein: CASSQGWGSVEKLFF. CDR3 in DNA: TGTGCCAGCAGTCAGGGATGGGGGAGTGTGGAAAAACTGTTTTTT. This chain connects TRBV7-9 to TRBJ1-4; weak D call: TRBD1 (5 bases). With 6 bases removed from V and 8 bases from J, the gap between germline ends came to 19 bases. This CDR3 contains 15 residues. The germline CDR1 and CDR2 sequences are SEHNR and FQNEAQ (reference sequence).

The chain carries TRBV6-1 and TRBJ1-2; 7 bases match TRBD1. Per germline, CDR1 MNHNS and CDR2 SASEGT. CDR3 length: 15 amino acids. The junction had 5 bases not matched to a gene; V was cut back by 1 base and J by 3 bases. The CDR3 sequence: CASSEVTGLDYGYTF. The CDR3 region has the DNA TGTGCCAGCAGTGAAGTGACAGGGTTGGACTATGGCTACACCTTC.

J is TRBJ2-6 and V is TRBV4-1; D is ambiguous. The germline V gene has CDR1 MGHRA and CDR2 YSYEKL. There are 17 residues in the CDR3. V was shortened by 0 bases and J by 0 bases, with 9 bases between the two germline ends. CDR3 bases: TGCGCCAGCAGCCAAGACGACCAGAGCTCTGGGGCCAACGTCCTGACTTTC. It specifies CASSQDDQSSGANVLTF.

This clone has a single count. The V gene is TRBV27, the J gene TRBJ2-1; no clear D. Germline CDR1 reads MNHEY; CDR2 reads SMNVEV (reference sequence). Trimming took off 0 bases at V and 5 bases at J, with 5 bases between the two ends. This CDR3 spans 13 amino acids. The CDR3 nucleotides read TGTGCCAGCAGTTTATCGAAACACAATGAGCAGTTCTTC. It yields the protein CASSLSKHNEQFF.

The chain couples TRBV9 to TRBJ2-1; TRBD2 agrees at 7 bases. This CDR3 region has 14 residues. V shed 7 bases, J shed 9 bases, and the junction held 13 bases outside the gene matches. Germline lookup yields CDR1 SGDLS and CDR2 YYNGEE. CDR3 sequence reads: CASGGGQGVGEQFF. CDR3 nucleotide sequence: TGTGCCAGCGGGGGAGGGCAGGGAGTGGGTGAGCAGTTCTTC.

V gene TRBV2 combines with J gene TRBJ1-1; no reliable D call. V was shortened by 7 bases and J by 6 bases, with 6 bases between the two germline ends. CDR1 and CDR2 (germline): SNHLY, FYNNEI. CDR3 size: 10 residues. CDR3 DNA sequence: TGTGCCAGCAAAGTGGCTGAAGCTTTCTTT. This encodes CASKVAEAFF.

V is TRBV4-3 and J is TRBJ2-2; D gene unclear. The germline V gene encodes CDR1 LGHNA and CDR2 YSLEER. V was cut by 0 bases and J by 0 bases, with 14 bases left in between. CDR3 length: 18 amino acids. DNA for the CDR3: TGCGCCAGCAGCCAAGACCCCCGAAGAGCGCCGAACACCGGGGAGCTGTTTTTT. Protein product: CASSQDPRRAPNTGELFF.

This clone was detected a few times. The chain couples TRBV19 to TRBJ2-1, with 14 bases identical to TRBD2. Unmatched junction bases numbered 6, after V lost 4 bases and J lost 7 bases. This CDR3 contains 16 residues. Germline values: CDR1 LNHDA, CDR2 SQIVND (reference sequence). The CDR3 loop reads CASSKSGLAGENEQFF. The CDR3 bases are TGTGCCAGTAGTAAATCGGGACTAGCGGGAGAGAATGAGCAGTTCTTC.

The chain couples TRBV2 to TRBJ2-7; 10 bases map to TRBD2. This CDR3 spans 14 amino acids. J lost 5 bases, V lost 6 bases, and 7 bases had no gene match. Germline V gives CDR1 SNHLY, CDR2 FYNNEI. CDR3 in amino acids: CASSRGTSVHEQYF. In DNA form, the CDR3 reads TGTGCCAGCAGCCGGGGGACTAGCGTCCACGAGCAGTACTTC.

The chain couples TRBV19 to TRBJ1-2; the D gene is possibly TRBD1 (5 bases). Trimming shortened V by 3 bases and J by 0 bases, and 8 bases separated the two germline ends. CDR1 is LNHDA, CDR2 SQIVND, per germline (reference sequence). The CDR3 length is 14 residues. The CDR3 bases are TGTGCCAGTAGTATTGGGACGGCTAACTATGGCTACACCTTC. This encodes CASSIGTANYGYTF.

The chain recombines TRBV5-1 with TRBJ1-4; 11 bases match TRBD1. CDR1 and CDR2 (germline): SGHRS, YFSETQ. The CDR3 runs 14 residues. The V and J ends lost 2 bases and 8 bases, in that order; junction bases with no gene match: 2. DNA for the CDR3: TGCGCCAGCAGCTTCCGGGACAGGGGGGAAAAACTGTTTTTT. It translates to CASSFRDRGEKLFF.

The rearrangement links TRBV6-5 to TRBJ1-5; D gene unclear. Germline V gene lookup returns CDR1 MNHEY and CDR2 SVGAGI. Trimming shortened V by 0 bases and J by 3 bases, and 3 bases separated the two germline ends. The CDR3 is made up of 13 amino acids. CDR3 in amino acids: CASSYSPNQPQHF. The CDR3 DNA reads TGTGCCAGCAGTTACTCCCCCAATCAGCCCCAGCATTTT.

The chain recombines TRBV29-1 with TRBJ2-5, with D perhaps matching TRBD1 (6 bases). V lost 7 bases, J lost 5 bases, and 17 bases lay in between. CDR1 is SQVTM and CDR2 is ANQGSEA in the germline V gene. The CDR3 has 13 amino acids. The CDR3 is CSAPPTGTETQYF. CDR3 DNA sequence: TGCAGCGCCCCTCCGACAGGTACGGAGACCCAGTACTTC.

The CDR3 DNA sequence: TGTGCCAGCAGCCCATTGGGCTCTGGAAACACCATATATTTT. This encodes CASSPLGSGNTIYF. The rearrangement joins TRBV9 to TRBJ1-3; D not certain. This CDR3 comprises 14 residues. V lost 4 bases to trimming and J lost 0 bases, with 8 bases between them. CDR1 SGDLS and CDR2 YYNGEE come from the germline V gene.

In its sample, this clone was seen once. The V and J genes are TRBV19 and TRBJ2-3; TRBD1 is a possible D gene (5 bases). CDR1 LNHDA and CDR2 SQIVND come from the germline V gene (reference sequence). The V and J ends lost 7 bases and 4 bases respectively, with 12 bases between them. The CDR3 is 13 amino acids. The CDR3 nucleotides are TGTGCCAGTAACCTTCTAGGGGCAGATACGCAGTATTTT. Protein sequence: CASNLLGADTQYF.